These 24 T cell receptor beta chains share one sample of origin, sequenced in a study of blood T cell repertoires in COVID-19 (TCRdb year 2020). Libraries were made using the immunoSEQ multiplex PCR assay. TCRdb took over this immuneACCESS table, retaining in-frame rearrangements with V and J assigned. Such tables are incomplete; in checked studies, under half of the missing clones stem from an unresolved V gene, and the remainder is unexplained. This sample lists 55,000 to 60,000 clones; less than 85% were detected once. Clones ranked in the top ten supply roughly 18% of the sample. Sequenced sample: peripheral blood. The receptors stem from a man aged 70-80 years with active COVID-19.

The V and J genes are TRBV5-4 and TRBJ1-3, with a possible D match to TRBD1 (5 bases). The CDR3 has 16 residues. Germline V CDR1 and CDR2: SGHNT, YYREEE (reference sequence). V was cut by 0 bases and J by 4 bases, with 14 bases left in between. CDR3 sequence: CASSLDGGAAGNTIYF. The CDR3 DNA sequence: TGTGCCAGCAGCTTGGATGGAGGGGCAGCGGGAAACACCATATATTTT.

This clone was detected only a few times. The chain is built from TRBV18 and TRBJ2-1; D possibly corresponds to TRBD1 (9 bases). CDR1 is KGHSH, CDR2 LQKENI, per germline. The CDR3 length is 17 residues. The germline V and J ends were trimmed by 5 bases and 9 bases, with 26 bases remaining between them. The CDR3 protein is CASSDNSGTGRFGEQFF. The CDR3 DNA reads as TGTGCCAGCTCAGACAATAGCGGGACAGGGCGTTTTGGTGAGCAGTTCTTC.

This clone was detected only a few times. The gene calls are TRBV19 and TRBJ2-7; the D is unclear. The CDR3 spans 14 residues. The ends were cut back, 5 bases at V and 3 bases at J, with 14 bases in the middle. CDR1 and CDR2 (germline): LNHDA, SQIVND (reference sequence). The CDR3 bases are TGTGCCAGTAGTCAGGCAGGTCTCAACTACGAGCAGTACTTC. Translated: CASSQAGLNYEQYF. Combining the CDR3 with reference TRBV19 and TRBJ2-7 gives the whole variable domain DGGITQSPKYLFRKEGQNVTLSCEQNLNHDAMYWYRQDPGQGLRLIYYSQIVNDFQKGDIAEGYSVSREKKESFPLTVTSAQKNPTAFYLCASSQAGLNYEQYFGPGTRLTVT.

The chain uses TRBV18 and TRBJ1-2, with unresolved D. The CDR3 is 13 amino acids. V lost 6 bases to trimming and J lost 0 bases, with 8 bases between them. The germline CDR1 and CDR2 sequences are KGHSH and LQKENI. The DNA of the CDR3 is TGTGCCAGCTCCCCCGGGTCTAACTATGGCTACACCTTC. It codes for CASSPGSNYGYTF.

This clone has more than one count but fewer than ten. V is TRBV5-3 and J is TRBJ1-5, with TRBD1 as a possible D gene (6 bases). TRBV5-3 is an ORF, with its function uncertain. This CDR3 contains 15 residues. V lost 1 base and J 7 bases, leaving 15 bases between the germline ends. CDR3 sequence: CARSLIRIGGQPQHF. The CDR3 bases are TGTGCCAGAAGCTTGATCAGGATTGGGGGCCAGCCCCAGCATTTT.

In this sample, this clone turned up once. The J gene is TRBJ2-7, the V gene TRBV18; no clear D. V shed 2 bases and J shed 0 bases, with 11 bases lying between them. CDR1 and CDR2 from the germline V gene are KGHSH and LQKENI. This CDR3 comprises 15 residues. CDR3 in amino acids: CASSPRSVASYEQYF. Written as DNA, the CDR3 is TGTGCCAGCTCACCAAGGAGCGTCGCCTCCTACGAGCAGTACTTC. The whole variable domain, filled in from reference TRBV18 and TRBJ2-7, reads NAGVMQNPRHLVRRRGQEARLRCSPMKGHSHVYWYRQLPEEGLKFMVYLQKENIIDESGMPKERFSAEFPKEGPSILRIQQVVRGDSAAYFCASSPRSVASYEQYFGPGTRLTVT.

The chain combines TRBV28 with TRBJ2-5; 12 nucleotides match TRBD2. Germline loops: CDR1 MDHEN, CDR2 SYDVKM. V dropped 3 bases and J dropped 5; count of bases not matched to a gene: 10. The CDR3 has 17 amino acids. The chain's CDR3 is CASSLGASGRAWETQYF. CDR3 DNA: TGTGCCAGCAGTTTGGGGGCTAGCGGGAGGGCCTGGGAGACCCAGTACTTC.

The V call is TRBV4-3, the J call TRBJ1-2; D remains ambiguous. Germline V CDR1 and CDR2: LGHNA, YSLEER. Trimming removed 1 base at V and 1 base at J, with 10 bases between. The CDR3 is made up of 15 amino acids. The CDR3 spells CASSQGRRDNYGYTF. The CDR3 DNA reads TGCGCCAGCAGCCAAGGGAGGAGGGATAACTATGGCTACACCTTC.

The V call is TRBV7-2, the J call TRBJ2-1; D uncertain. This CDR3 is 13 amino acids long. The V gene lost 1 base and the J gene lost 4 bases, with 5 bases spanning the gap. Germline CDR1 is SGHTA and CDR2 is FQGNSA. This CDR3 reads CASSLGRYNEQFF. The CDR3 region has the DNA TGTGCCAGCAGCTTAGGCCGGTACAATGAGCAGTTCTTC.

The V call is TRBV6-6, the J call TRBJ2-1; tentative D call: TRBD2 (6 bases). CDR3 length equals 14 residues. Trimming pared 5 bases from V and 9 bases from J, leaving 17 bases between. Germline CDR1 and CDR2: MNHNY and SVGAGI (reference sequence). This CDR3 is CASSLARGPGEQFF. The CDR3 coding sequence is TGTGCCAGCAGTCTAGCGAGAGGCCCGGGTGAGCAGTTCTTC.

The V call is TRBV3-1 (or the pseudogene TRBV3-2), the J call TRBJ2-1; 7 nucleotides agree with TRBD1. The CDR3 has 15 residues. Trimming at V came to 4 bases and at J to 4 bases, leaving 7 bases not matched to a gene. The germline CDR1 and CDR2 sequences are LGHDT and YNNKEL (reference sequence). CDR3 amino acids: CASSPWDSQYNEQFF. The CDR3 nucleotides are TGTGCCAGCAGCCCTTGGGACAGCCAATACAATGAGCAGTTCTTC.

The CDR3 loop reads CASSVLAGGGGELFF. In DNA, the CDR3 is TGTGCCAGCAGCGTACTAGCGGGCGGAGGGGGGGAGCTGTTTTTT. The chain uses TRBV9 and TRBJ2-2; TRBD2 matches 8 bases. V was clipped by 1 base and J by 8 bases; unmatched bases: 7. This CDR3 comprises 15 residues. Germline values: CDR1 SGDLS, CDR2 YYNGEE. Supplemented by reference TRBV9 and TRBJ2-2, the full variable domain reads DSGVTQTPKHLITATGQRVTLRCSPRSGDLSVYWYQQSLDQGLQFLIQYYNGEERAKGNILERFSAQQFPDLHSELNLSSLELGDSALYFCASSVLAGGGGELFFGEGSRLTVL.

The chain employs TRBV6-5 and TRBJ2-7, with 10 nucleotides matching TRBD2. The germline V gene encodes CDR1 MNHEY and CDR2 SVGAGI. The CDR3 is made up of 14 amino acids. V lost 6 bases, J lost 9 bases, and 11 bases stayed unmatched. CDR3 coding DNA: TGTGCCAGCAGAGGGACTAGCGTAAGCCATGGGCAGTACTTC. Translated: CASRGTSVSHGQYF.

In this sample, this clone turned up once. This chain links TRBV4-3 with TRBJ2-2; D gene unclear. The CDR3 runs 12 residues. Germline V lookup: CDR1 LGHNA, CDR2 YSLEER. V dropped 2 bases and J dropped 7 bases, with 5 bases sitting between them. This chain's CDR3 is CASSQPFGELFF. The CDR3 nucleotides are TGCGCCAGCAGCCAACCCTTCGGGGAGCTGTTTTTT.

The chain joins TRBV5-4 to TRBJ1-3; D remains unclear. V was cut by 4 bases and J by 0 bases, with 11 bases left in between. The germline gives CDR1 SGHNT, CDR2 YYREEE (reference sequence). The CDR3 loop spans 15 amino acids. CDR3 bases: TGTGCCAGCAGCCTTAGCAGTCGCTCTGGAAACACCATATATTTT. Translation gives CASSLSSRSGNTIYF.

The chain employs TRBV10-1 and TRBJ2-2; D is possibly TRBD1 (6 bases). The length of the CDR3 is 19 residues. V was pared by 2 bases and J by 3 bases, with 22 bases between. Germline V CDR1 and CDR2: WNHNN, SYGVQD (reference sequence). CDR3 in amino acids: CASSERAGDPTYYTGELFF. CDR3 bases: TGCGCCAGCAGTGAGAGGGCAGGGGACCCTACATATTACACCGGGGAGCTGTTTTTT.

The count of this clone is one. V usage is TRBV3-1 (or the pseudogene TRBV3-2) and J usage is TRBJ1-5; the match to TRBD1 covers 9 bases. Germline-derived CDR1 and CDR2 are LGHDT and YNNKEL (reference sequence). The CDR3 runs 15 residues. Trimming at V came to 3 bases and at J to 5 bases, leaving 5 bases not matched to a gene. Here the CDR3 DNA reads TGTGCCAGCAGCCAGACACAGGGGGCCCATCAGCCCCAGCATTTT. Translation: CASSQTQGAHQPQHF.

The rearrangement uses TRBV29-1 and TRBJ1-2, with D perhaps TRBD1 (6 bases). There are 13 residues in the CDR3. CDR1 is SQVTM and CDR2 is ANQGSEA in the germline V gene. V lost 4 bases and J 3 bases, leaving 12 bases between the germline ends. CDR3 sequence: CSVVADRYYGYTF. CDR3 nucleotides: TGCAGCGTTGTGGCCGACAGGTACTATGGCTACACCTTC.

The rearrangement links TRBV5-1 to TRBJ2-5; 9 positions match TRBD2. This CDR3 has 16 amino acids. Germline-derived CDR1 and CDR2 are SGHRS and YFSETQ. The V segment lost 6 bases and the J segment 4 bases; nucleotides outside the gene matches: 13. CDR3 nucleotides: TGCGCCAGCACCGTAAGGAGAGGCGGGAGGGGAGAGACCCAGTACTTC. This gives the protein CASTVRRGGRGETQYF.

This sequence joins TRBV7-2 and TRBJ2-7; tentative D call: TRBD2 (5 bases). The CDR3 contains 14 residues. Deletions cut 3 bases from V and 0 bases from J, with 9 bases between. The germline V gene encodes CDR1 SGHTA and CDR2 FQGNSA. In nucleotides, the CDR3 is TGTGCCAGCAGCTTGGGAACTAGCTCCTACGAGCAGTACTTC. Its protein is CASSLGTSSYEQYF.

The chain uses TRBV11-2 and TRBJ2-7; the match to TRBD1 covers 9 bases. The length of the CDR3 is 15 residues. V shed 3 bases, J shed 3 bases, and the junction held 6 bases outside the gene matches. CDR1 and CDR2 from the germline V gene are SGHAT and FQNNGV. CDR3 region: CASSFQQGQGYEQYF. In DNA, the CDR3 is TGTGCCAGCAGCTTTCAACAGGGACAGGGCTACGAGCAGTACTTC. The variable domain in full, with the rest retrieved from reference TRBV11-2 and TRBJ2-7, is EAGVAQSPRYKIIEKRQSVAFWCNPISGHATLYWYQQILGQGPKLLIQFQNNGVVDDSQLPKDRFSAERLKGVDSTLKIQPAKLEDSAVYLCASSFQQGQGYEQYFGPGTRLTVT.

J is TRBJ2-1 and V is TRBV11-3, with D unresolved. The germline V gene encodes CDR1 SGHNT and CDR2 YENEEA. V lost 2 bases to trimming and J lost 5 bases, with 7 bases between them. CDR3 length: 13 residues. The CDR3 DNA sequence: TGTGCCAGCAGCTTAAATTCGGACAATGAGCAGTTCTTC. Translating it yields CASSLNSDNEQFF.

The gene calls are TRBV29-1 and TRBJ1-2, with unresolved D. This CDR3 is 13 amino acids long. Germline CDR1 is SQVTM and CDR2 is ANQGSEA. With 4 bases removed from V and 4 bases from J, the gap between germline ends came to 13 bases. As DNA, the CDR3 is TGCAGCGTTGTATTTTATATCGGCTATGGCTACACCTTC. Residues: CSVVFYIGYGYTF.

The chain has TRBV10-3 and TRBJ2-7; perhaps TRBD2 as D (6 bases). V lost 3 bases and J lost 0, with 12 bases in between. The CDR3 is 15 amino acids. The germline V gene encodes CDR1 ENHRY and CDR2 SYGVKD. DNA of the CDR3: TGTGCCATCAGTGAAGCGGGTTTCAGCTCCTACGAGCAGTACTTC. Amino acids: CAISEAGFSSYEQYF.